In this sample, the clone carrying this T cell receptor beta chain turned up a few times. As yet, its antigen is unknown. This may arise from a read error, as a much more abundant clone is one base away. Through a sample-barcoded 5' primer and a J-beta primer mix, a second PCR was run for roughly 7 to 12 cycles. TCRdb reanalysed the 5' RACE reads using MiXCR and keeps one entry per CDR3 protein. The repertoire has about 1,800,000 distinct CDR3 sequences, approximately 30% of them found once; the top ten carry 7.7%. This CDR3 is built from 16 residues. Germline loops: CDR1 SGHTA, CDR2 FQGTGA. Russia was home to the donors, healthy Caucasian individuals aged about 6 to 90. Ten milliliters of peripheral blood were drawn from each donor. This sample is drawn from a study of blood T cells in healthy people across ages. Study results and limitations: A strong correlation was found between TCR beta diversity and the percentage of naive T cells. Greater diversity and more naive CD4+ cells were seen in long-lived donors than in aged donors.

Sequencing was performed on blood. This sequence joins TRBV7-3 and TRBJ2-5, with D maybe TRBD2 (5 bases). This sequence originates from a woman younger than 45 in good health. CDR3 bases: TGTGCCAGCAGCAAAACGGGCGGTCTGTTGGGAGAGACCCGGTACTTC. Encoded protein: CASSKTGGLLGETRYF.